Listed below are T cell receptor beta chains from one sample, sequenced in a study of T-cell memory formation after mild COVID-19. TCRdb recomputed calls from the 5' RACE reads with MiXCR, one row per CDR3 protein. The sample holds 250,000 to 350,000 distinct CDR3 sequences, approximately 20% seen once. Sample: PBMCs or a T cell subset sorted from them (not recorded which). These receptors were taken from a man between 18 and 35 years old who had mild COVID-19 (a few samples of this study predate the infection). Cell type and time point are not known. CDR3s include the opening cysteine and the closing phenylalanine or tryptophan. Each record gives: clone size, V gene, D gene, J gene, CDR3 DNA, CDR3 protein. D genes are given only for firm matches. Clone size is given for some rows only: seen once, a few or many times, or a class if the clone is expanded.

abundance: -
v_gene: TRBV11-3
d_gene: -
j_gene: TRBJ2-1
CDR3nt: TGTGCCAGCAGCTTAGACCAGGGAAATGGGAATGAGCAGTTCTTC
CDR3aa: CASSLDQGNGNEQFF

abundance: few
v_gene: TRBV6-1
d_gene: TRBD1
j_gene: TRBJ1-4
CDR3nt: TGTGCCAGCGGGGCCGGGACAGGGAATGAAAAACTGTTTTTT
CDR3aa: CASGAGTGNEKLFF

abundance: -
v_gene: TRBV7-6
d_gene: -
j_gene: TRBJ1-2
CDR3nt: TGTGCCAGCAGCTCCGGGCCCCGAGACGGCTACACCTTC
CDR3aa: CASSSGPRDGYTF

abundance: few
v_gene: TRBV27
d_gene: -
j_gene: TRBJ2-3
CDR3nt: TGTGCCAGCAGTATTCAAGCCGGGCCTGGGGGAGATACGCAGTATTTT
CDR3aa: CASSIQAGPGGDTQYF

abundance: -
v_gene: TRBV7-3
d_gene: TRBD1
j_gene: TRBJ2-5
CDR3nt: TGTGCCAGCAGCCCGACAGGGGGCGAAAAAGAGACCCAGTACTTC
CDR3aa: CASSPTGGEKETQYF

abundance: many
v_gene: TRBV6-6
d_gene: -
j_gene: TRBJ1-5
CDR3nt: TGTGCCAGCACCAAAGACGGCTACGGGTTAAATCAGCCCCAGCATTTT
CDR3aa: CASTKDGYGLNQPQHF

abundance: -
v_gene: TRBV6-2/TRBV6-3
d_gene: TRBD1
j_gene: TRBJ2-7
CDR3nt: TGTGCCAGCAGCAAGGGGCAGGGGGTGTACGAGCAGTACTTC
CDR3aa: CASSKGQGVYEQYF

abundance: -
v_gene: TRBV2
d_gene: -
j_gene: TRBJ1-6
CDR3nt: TGTGCCAGCTCAACGGAGGGTACCAATTCACCCCTCCACTTT
CDR3aa: CASSTEGTNSPLHF

abundance: -
v_gene: TRBV5-6
d_gene: -
j_gene: TRBJ1-2
CDR3nt: TGTGCCAGCAGCCGCGGGGACGGAAACTATGGCTACACCTTC
CDR3aa: CASSRGDGNYGYTF

abundance: -
v_gene: TRBV6-1
d_gene: -
j_gene: TRBJ1-6
CDR3nt: TGTGCCAGCAGTGTCGCAGGGGCGGGATCACCCCTCCACTTT
CDR3aa: CASSVAGAGSPLHF

abundance: few
v_gene: TRBV19
d_gene: TRBD1
j_gene: TRBJ1-2
CDR3nt: TGTGCCAGTACTATCGGACAGGACTATGGCTACACCTTC
CDR3aa: CASTIGQDYGYTF

abundance: once
v_gene: TRBV10-3
d_gene: TRBD1
j_gene: TRBJ2-1
CDR3nt: TGTGCCATCAGCTCGCCGGGACAGGGTACAGGCTCCTACAATGAGCAGTTCTTC
CDR3aa: CAISSPGQGTGSYNEQFF

abundance: few
v_gene: TRBV7-9
d_gene: -
j_gene: TRBJ2-1
CDR3nt: TGTGCCAGCAGCGTCCGTACCAACATCCACAATGAGCAGTTCTTC
CDR3aa: CASSVRTNIHNEQFF

abundance: few
v_gene: TRBV12-3/TRBV12-4
d_gene: TRBD1
j_gene: TRBJ2-3
CDR3nt: TGTGCCAGCAGGGGGACAGGCGACTCAGATACGCAGTATTTT
CDR3aa: CASRGTGDSDTQYF

abundance: -
v_gene: TRBV7-9
d_gene: TRBD2
j_gene: TRBJ2-1
CDR3nt: TGTGCCAGCAGCTTAGAGCGGGGGGGCCCTGAGCAGTTCTTC
CDR3aa: CASSLERGGPEQFF

abundance: -
v_gene: TRBV10-3
d_gene: TRBD2
j_gene: TRBJ2-3
CDR3nt: TGTGCCATCAGCTCCGGGACTAGCGGGGGGAAATACCACCTCCTACCAGATACGCAGTATTTT
CDR3aa: CAISSGTSGGKYHLLPDTQYF

abundance: many
v_gene: TRBV10-3
d_gene: TRBD2
j_gene: TRBJ2-5
CDR3nt: TGTGCCATCAGTGAGTTGGCTAGCGGGGAGACCCAGTACTTC
CDR3aa: CAISELASGETQYF

abundance: -
v_gene: TRBV24-1
d_gene: -
j_gene: TRBJ1-5
CDR3nt: TGTGCCACCAGTGGGGGGACAAGCAATCAGCCCCAGCATTTT
CDR3aa: CATSGGTSNQPQHF

abundance: few
v_gene: TRBV27
d_gene: -
j_gene: TRBJ2-7
CDR3nt: TGTGCCAGCAGTTACAGGTCGCCATCCTACGAGCAGTACTTC
CDR3aa: CASSYRSPSYEQYF

abundance: -
v_gene: TRBV5-6
d_gene: -
j_gene: TRBJ2-6
CDR3nt: TGTGCCAGCAGCTTAGGAGTGAGCTCTGGGGCCAACGTCCTGACTTTC
CDR3aa: CASSLGVSSGANVLTF

abundance: -
v_gene: TRBV4-1
d_gene: -
j_gene: TRBJ1-3
CDR3nt: TGCGCCACCCAAGAGAGAATCTCTGGAAACACCATATATTTT
CDR3aa: CATQERISGNTIYF

abundance: few
v_gene: TRBV28
d_gene: -
j_gene: TRBJ2-2
CDR3nt: TGTGCCAGCAGTTTTGGTACTGTTAACGGGGAGCTGTTTTTT
CDR3aa: CASSFGTVNGELFF

abundance: -
v_gene: TRBV7-2
d_gene: -
j_gene: TRBJ2-3
CDR3nt: TGTGCCAGCAGCTTGGGACGGATGGATATGGAGTATTTT
CDR3aa: CASSLGRMDMEYF

abundance: -
v_gene: TRBV6-6
d_gene: -
j_gene: TRBJ1-3
CDR3nt: TGTGCCAGCAGTTACATCGCCGAGCCGAGTCTTAGCTCTGGAAACACCATATATTTT
CDR3aa: CASSYIAEPSLSSGNTIYF

abundance: few
v_gene: TRBV7-9
d_gene: TRBD1
j_gene: TRBJ2-3
CDR3nt: TGTGCCAGCAGCTTCGGGACAGGGTACGATACGCAGTATTTT
CDR3aa: CASSFGTGYDTQYF

abundance: many
v_gene: TRBV4-3
d_gene: -
j_gene: TRBJ2-1
CDR3nt: TGCGCCAGCAGCCAAGGGCGGGCACGTGAGCAGTTCTTC
CDR3aa: CASSQGRAREQFF

abundance: few
v_gene: TRBV20-1
d_gene: TRBD2
j_gene: TRBJ2-2
CDR3nt: TGCAGTGCTGCCGGGACTAGCGGGCTCACCGGGGAGCTGTTTTTT
CDR3aa: CSAAGTSGLTGELFF

abundance: -
v_gene: TRBV20-1
d_gene: TRBD2
j_gene: TRBJ2-1
CDR3nt: TGCAGTGCCCTGACTAGCGGGGGACTATCCTACAATGAGCAGTTCTTC
CDR3aa: CSALTSGGLSYNEQFF

abundance: few
v_gene: TRBV19
d_gene: -
j_gene: TRBJ2-2
CDR3nt: TGTGCCAGTAGTCCGCGAGGAAAGGGAAACACCGGGGAGCTGTTTTTT
CDR3aa: CASSPRGKGNTGELFF

abundance: -
v_gene: TRBV20-1
d_gene: -
j_gene: TRBJ1-5
CDR3nt: TGCAGTGCTCAGGATAGGGTAAATCAGCCCCAGCATTTT
CDR3aa: CSAQDRVNQPQHF

abundance: -
v_gene: TRBV6-1
d_gene: -
j_gene: TRBJ1-1
CDR3nt: TGTGCCAGCAGATGGGGGACGTCCGCTGAAGCTTTCTTT
CDR3aa: CASRWGTSAEAFF

abundance: -
v_gene: TRBV7-8
d_gene: -
j_gene: TRBJ1-3
CDR3nt: TGTGCCAGCAGCTTAGCCTCACCTGGCAACACCATATATTTT
CDR3aa: CASSLASPGNTIYF